This TCR beta chain was obtained from a study of T cells after posttransplantation cyclophosphamide. Study-level points and caveats: After PTCy, TRB diversity resembled that of CNI/methotrexate controls.

This CDR3 contains 17 residues. Germline CDR1 and CDR2: SGDLS and YYNGEE. After removal of 3 bases from V and 0 bases from J, the junction contained 7 bases not matched to a gene. TCRdb's copy holds only in-frame clones and misses some; the assay was immunoSEQ multiplex PCR. The sample yields almost 35,000 clones, without any singletons. This clone was counted a few times. Its target is not known. Sequencing was carried out using PBMCs. The chain links TRBV9 to TRBJ2-2, with 8 bases aligning to TRBD2. The clonotype comes from a woman aged 45 to 65 in good health and a related stem cell transplant donor. CDR3 nucleotides: TGTGCCAGCAGCGGTCGTCGGGGGGGGGCGAACACCGGGGAGCTGTTTTTT. As protein: CASSGRRGGANTGELFF.